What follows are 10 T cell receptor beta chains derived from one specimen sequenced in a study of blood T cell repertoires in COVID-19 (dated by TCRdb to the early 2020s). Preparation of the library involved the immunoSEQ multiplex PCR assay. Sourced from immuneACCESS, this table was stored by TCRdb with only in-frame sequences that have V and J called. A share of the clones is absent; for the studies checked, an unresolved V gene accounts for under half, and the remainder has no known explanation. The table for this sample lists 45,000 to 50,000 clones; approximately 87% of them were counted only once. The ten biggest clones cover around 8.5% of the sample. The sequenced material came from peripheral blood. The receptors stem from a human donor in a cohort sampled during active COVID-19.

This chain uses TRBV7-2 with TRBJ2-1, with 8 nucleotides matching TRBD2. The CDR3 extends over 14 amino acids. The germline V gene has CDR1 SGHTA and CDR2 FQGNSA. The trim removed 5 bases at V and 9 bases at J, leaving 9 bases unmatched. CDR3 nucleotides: TGTGCCAGCAGCGAGCTCCGTCGGGGGGGTGAGCAGTTCTTC. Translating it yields CASSELRRGGEQFF.

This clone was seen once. The CDR3 loop is CASNYNNEQFF. DNA for the CDR3: TGTGCCAGCAACTATAACAATGAGCAGTTCTTC. This chain uses TRBV5-5 with TRBJ2-1; D is ambiguous. Trimming stripped 6 bases from V and 5 bases from J, with 6 bases between. This CDR3 contains 11 residues. Germline assignment: CDR1 SGHKS and CDR2 YYEKEE (reference sequence).

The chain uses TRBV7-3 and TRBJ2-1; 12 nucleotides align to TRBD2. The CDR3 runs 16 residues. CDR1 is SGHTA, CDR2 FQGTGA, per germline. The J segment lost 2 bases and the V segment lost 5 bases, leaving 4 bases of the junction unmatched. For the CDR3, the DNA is TGTGCCAGCAGCCAGGGACTAGCGGGTACCTACAATGAGCAGTTCTTC. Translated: CASSQGLAGTYNEQFF.

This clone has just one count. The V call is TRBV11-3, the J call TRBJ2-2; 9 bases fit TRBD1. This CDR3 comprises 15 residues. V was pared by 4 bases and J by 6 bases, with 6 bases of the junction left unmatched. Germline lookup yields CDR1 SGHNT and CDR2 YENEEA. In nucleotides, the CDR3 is TGTGCCAGCAGCTCCCAACAGGGGGCCGCCGGGGAGCTGTTTTTT. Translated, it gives CASSSQQGAAGELFF.

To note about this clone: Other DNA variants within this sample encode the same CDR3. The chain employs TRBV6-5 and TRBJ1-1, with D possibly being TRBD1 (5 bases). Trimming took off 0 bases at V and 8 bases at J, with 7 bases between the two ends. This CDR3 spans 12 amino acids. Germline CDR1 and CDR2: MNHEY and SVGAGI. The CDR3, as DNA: TGTGCCAGCAGTTACTCGAGGACAGAAGCTTTCTTT. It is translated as CASSYSRTEAFF.

The CDR3 DNA sequence: TGTGCTAGTGGTTTGGCCCCGGGACAGTTCTACGAGCAGTACTTC. Protein product: CASGLAPGQFYEQYF. The chain is built from TRBV12-5 and TRBJ2-7; 7 nucleotides line up with TRBD1. CDR3 length: 15 residues. The trim removed 1 base at V and 3 bases at J, leaving 6 bases unmatched. CDR1 is LGHNT, CDR2 FRNRAP, per germline. The variable domain in full, with the rest retrieved from reference TRBV12-5 and TRBJ2-7, is DARVTQTPRHKVTEMGQEVTMRCQPILGHNTVFWYRQTMMQGLELLAYFRNRAPLDDSGMPKDRFSAEMPDATLATLKIQPSEPRDSAVYFCASGLAPGQFYEQYFGPGTRLTVT.

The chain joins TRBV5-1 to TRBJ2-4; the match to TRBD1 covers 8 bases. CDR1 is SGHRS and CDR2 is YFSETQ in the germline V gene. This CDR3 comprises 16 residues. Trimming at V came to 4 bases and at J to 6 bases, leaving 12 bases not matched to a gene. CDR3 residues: CASSGNTGGRGNIQYF. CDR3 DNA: TGCGCCAGCAGCGGTAATACAGGGGGGCGTGGAAACATTCAGTACTTC.

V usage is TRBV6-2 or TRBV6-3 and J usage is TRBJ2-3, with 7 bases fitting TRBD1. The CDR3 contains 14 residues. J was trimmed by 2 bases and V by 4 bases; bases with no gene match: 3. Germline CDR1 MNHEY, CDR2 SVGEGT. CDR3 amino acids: CASSSEGATDTQYF. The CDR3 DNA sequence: TGTGCCAGCAGTTCTGAGGGGGCCACAGATACGCAGTATTTT.

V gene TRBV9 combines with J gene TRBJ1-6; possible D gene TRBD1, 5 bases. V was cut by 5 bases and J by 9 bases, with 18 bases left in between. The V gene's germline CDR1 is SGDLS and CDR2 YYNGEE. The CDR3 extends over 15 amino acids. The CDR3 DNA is TGTGCCAGCAGTGCTCAAGGGGCCGGGGGTTCACCCCTCCACTTT. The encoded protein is CASSAQGAGGSPLHF.

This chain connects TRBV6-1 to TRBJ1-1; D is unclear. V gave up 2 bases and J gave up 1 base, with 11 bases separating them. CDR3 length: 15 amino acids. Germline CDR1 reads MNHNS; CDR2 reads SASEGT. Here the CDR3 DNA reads TGTGCCAGCAGTGAACCCGGAGCGGGGAACACTGAAGCTTTCTTT. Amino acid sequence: CASSEPGAGNTEAFF.